The rows below give T cell receptor beta chains drawn from one sample of a study of T cell responses to AZD1222 COVID-19 vaccine. The repertoire was sequenced with immunoSEQ multiplex PCR; TCRdb's copy has only in-frame clones and lacks some. The repertoire has more than 150,000 clones, 75% to 95% of them found once; the top ten carry 1.5% to 2%. The sequencing used peripheral blood, collected on day 0 of AZD1222 vaccination. The origin of the receptors is an adult in good health. Each CDR3 is given without its conserved first and last residue. A D gene is named only where the DNA matches it firmly.

>TRBV7-3|-|TRBJ2-2
ASSLSPVNTGELF
>TRBV24-1|-|TRBJ1-1
ATSAAGPVTEAF
>TRBV27|-|TRBJ1-2
ASSLSQGNYGYT
>TRBV9|-|TRBJ1-1
ASSVTGNTEAF
>TRBV19|TRBD2|TRBJ2-1
ARKCWEGRLINEQF
>TRBV29-1|-|TRBJ1-1
SANRNTEAF
>TRBV28|-|TRBJ1-3
ASSFQGNTIY
>TRBV11-1|TRBD1|TRBJ2-1
ASSRRQGANNEQF
>TRBV21-1|-|TRBJ2-3
ASSKSKGVDTQY
>TRBV30|TRBD1|TRBJ1-2
AWSVAGGPNYGYT